This T cell receptor (beta chain) came from a study of shared clonotypes between healthy human individuals. Whole-study findings and limits: Several donors held around 5% of naive CD4 clonotypes in common.

Remarks on this clone: Its antigen is as yet unknown.

The assay was carried out at the deep level. The assay was immunoSEQ multiplex PCR, and TCRdb's table has in-frame clones only and misses some. The data show about 2.4 million clones, 90% to 95% seen once. The germline V and J ends were trimmed by 8 bases and 2 bases, with 13 bases remaining between them. The CDR3 loop spans 14 amino acids. Germline V gene sequence: CDR1 MDHEN, CDR2 SYDVKM. This receptor was taken from a man between 18 and 29 years old in good health. Some clones in this sample may be carry-over from other donors' samples. Material: naive CD4+ T cells from PBMCs. The subset denotes: CD45RA+ positively selected. This chain links TRBV28 with TRBJ1-5; tentatively, D is TRBD1 (5 bases). CDR3 nucleotides: TGTGCCAGCCATTGGGGCCAGGGCAATCAGCCCCAGCATTTT. Translated, it gives CASHWGQGNQPQHF. Combining the CDR3 with reference TRBV28 and TRBJ1-5 gives the whole variable domain DVKVTQSSRYLVKRTGEKVFLECVQDMDHENMFWYRQDPGLGLRLIYFSYDVKMKEKGDIPEGYSVSREKKERFSLILESASTNQTSMYLCASHWGQGNQPQHFGDGTRLSIL.